This T cell receptor beta chain was observed in a study of blood T cell repertoires in COVID-19. This CDR3 is built from 13 residues. Deletions cut 6 bases from V and 4 bases from J, with 12 bases between. Germline V lookup: CDR1 SGHTA, CDR2 FQGNSA. This table comes from immunoSEQ multiplex PCR, and its TCRdb copy is limited to in-frame clones, with some not included. The data show 200,000 to 250,000 clones, with approximately 83% seen just once and approximately 1.3% held by the top ten. There are a few counts of this clone. Material: PBMCs or T cells enriched from blood (not recorded which). The receptor comes from a woman aged 40 to 50 with acute COVID-19. The chain links TRBV7-2 to TRBJ1-2; possibly TRBD1 for D (6 bases). The CDR3 protein is CASRDDRLYGYTF. The CDR3, as DNA: TGTGCCAGCAGAGACGACAGGCTCTATGGCTACACCTTC. The full variable domain, completed using reference TRBV7-2 and TRBJ1-2, is GAGVSQSPSNKVTEKGKDVELRCDPISGHTALYWYRQSLGQGLEFLIYFQGNSAPDKSGLPSDRFSAERTGGSVSTLTIQRTQQEDSAVYLCASRDDRLYGYTFGSGTRLTVV.